The entry below gives a single TCR beta chain sequence along with its context. Sequencing used immunoSEQ multiplex PCR; TCRdb keeps in-frame clones, though not all of them. The table shows over 350,000 clones, with roughly nine tenths occurring only once. Exposed participants encountered a COVID-19 case during the 2 weeks preceding study entry. The data were taken from a study of blood T cell repertoires in COVID-19. The trim removed 5 bases at V and 6 bases at J, leaving 5 bases unmatched. The CDR3 has 14 amino acids. Germline V gives CDR1 SGHTA, CDR2 FQGTGA. Sequencing was carried out using PBMCs or T cells enriched from blood (not recorded which). This chain connects TRBV7-3 to TRBJ1-2, with 11 positions matching TRBD1. This sequence originates from a woman aged 40 to 50 who had been exposed to COVID-19. The CDR3 region has the DNA TGTGCCAGCAGCGCGTCGGGACAGGGGGATGGCTACACCTTC. The encoded protein is CASSASGQGDGYTF.